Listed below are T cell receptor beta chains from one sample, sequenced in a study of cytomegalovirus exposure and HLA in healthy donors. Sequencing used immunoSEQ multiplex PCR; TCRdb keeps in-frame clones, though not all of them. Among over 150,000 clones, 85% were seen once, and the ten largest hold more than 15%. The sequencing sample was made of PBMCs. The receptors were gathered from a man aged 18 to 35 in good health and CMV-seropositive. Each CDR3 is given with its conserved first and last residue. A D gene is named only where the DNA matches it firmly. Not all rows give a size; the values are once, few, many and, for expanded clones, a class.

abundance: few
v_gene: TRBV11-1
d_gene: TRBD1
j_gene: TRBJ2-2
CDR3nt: TGTGCCAGCAGCTTAGGTGTTTGGGACAGGAACACCGGGGAGCTGTTTTTT
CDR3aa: CASSLGVWDRNTGELFF

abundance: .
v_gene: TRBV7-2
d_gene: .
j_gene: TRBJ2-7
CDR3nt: TGTGCCAGCAGCTTAGGTCCGAGCTACGAGCAGTACTTC
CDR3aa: CASSLGPSYEQYF

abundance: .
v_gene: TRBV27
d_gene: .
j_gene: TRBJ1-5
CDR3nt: TGTGCCAGCAGTTTGATTGGACAGAATCAGCCCCAGCATTTT
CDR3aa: CASSLIGQNQPQHF

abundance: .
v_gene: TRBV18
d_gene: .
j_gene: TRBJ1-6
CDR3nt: TGTGCCAGCTCACCCCAGGGGATGTATAATTCACCCCTCCACTTT
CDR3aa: CASSPQGMYNSPLHF

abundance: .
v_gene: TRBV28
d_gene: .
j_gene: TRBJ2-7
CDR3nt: TGTGCCAGCACCTATGCTTCTTTTTCCTACGAGCAGTACTTC
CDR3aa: CASTYASFSYEQYF

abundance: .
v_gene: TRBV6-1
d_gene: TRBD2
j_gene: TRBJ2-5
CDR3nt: TGTGCCAGCAGTGAATCGACGGGAGGGCAAGAGACCCAGTACTTC
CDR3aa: CASSESTGGQETQYF

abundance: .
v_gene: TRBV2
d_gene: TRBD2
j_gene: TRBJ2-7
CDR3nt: TGTGCCAGCAGTCCTACTAGCGGGAGGATTTACGAGCAGTACTTC
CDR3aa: CASSPTSGRIYEQYF

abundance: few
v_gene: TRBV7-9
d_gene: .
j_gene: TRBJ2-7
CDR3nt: TGTGCCAGCAGCTTAACGGGATACGAGCAGTACTTC
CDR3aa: CASSLTGYEQYF

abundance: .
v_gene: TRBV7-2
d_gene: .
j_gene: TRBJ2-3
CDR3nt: TGTGCCAGCAGCTTAGAACAGGGCACAGATACGCAGTATTTT
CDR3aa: CASSLEQGTDTQYF

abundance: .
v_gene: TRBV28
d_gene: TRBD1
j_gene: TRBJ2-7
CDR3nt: TGTGCCAGCAGTCCGGCCAACGGACAGGGGATCTACGAGCAGTACTTC
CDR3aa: CASSPANGQGIYEQYF

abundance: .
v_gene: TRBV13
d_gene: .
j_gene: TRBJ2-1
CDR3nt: TGTGCCAGCAGCTTAAGAGGGAATGAGCAGTTCTTC
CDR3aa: CASSLRGNEQFF

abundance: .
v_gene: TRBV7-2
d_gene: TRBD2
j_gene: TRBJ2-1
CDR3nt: TGTGCCAGCAGCATTTATACGGGGGGGACGTCGGGTTACAATGAGCAGTTCTTC
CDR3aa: CASSIYTGGTSGYNEQFF

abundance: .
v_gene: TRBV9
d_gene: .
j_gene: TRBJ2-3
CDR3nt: TGTGCCAGCAGCGTAGTTGGCGGGAGCACAGATACGCAGTATTTT
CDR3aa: CASSVVGGSTDTQYF

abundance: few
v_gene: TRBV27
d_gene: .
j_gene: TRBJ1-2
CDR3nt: TGTGCCAGTAGAAGGGGAAGGGATGGCTACACCTTC
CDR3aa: CASRRGRDGYTF

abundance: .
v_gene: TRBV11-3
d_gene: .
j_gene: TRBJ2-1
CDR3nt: TGTGCCAGCAGCTTAGTCGGAGGGAATTATGAGCAGTTCTTC
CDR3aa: CASSLVGGNYEQFF

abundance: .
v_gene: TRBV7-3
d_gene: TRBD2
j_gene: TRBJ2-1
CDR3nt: TGTGCCAGCAGCCCTCAACTAGCGGGGGCAGCTGAGCAGTTCTTC
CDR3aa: CASSPQLAGAAEQFF

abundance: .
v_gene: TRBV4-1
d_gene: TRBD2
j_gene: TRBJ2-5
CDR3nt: TGCGCCAGCAGCCCCCGTAGGGTAGCGGGAGGGATACAAGAGACCCAGTACTTC
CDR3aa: CASSPRRVAGGIQETQYF

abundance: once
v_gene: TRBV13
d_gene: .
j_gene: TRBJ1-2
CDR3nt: TGTGCCAGCAGCTTAGCTGACAGTCGGGGCTACACCTTC
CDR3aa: CASSLADSRGYTF

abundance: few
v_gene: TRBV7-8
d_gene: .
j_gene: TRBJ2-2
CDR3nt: TGTGCCAGCAGCTTAGCAACTAGTTCCGGGGAGCTGTTTTTT
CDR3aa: CASSLATSSGELFF

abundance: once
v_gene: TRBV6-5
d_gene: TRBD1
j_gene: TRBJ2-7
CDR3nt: TGTGCCAGCAGCGCCCCACGCGACAGGGACTACGAGCAGTACTTC
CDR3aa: CASSAPRDRDYEQYF

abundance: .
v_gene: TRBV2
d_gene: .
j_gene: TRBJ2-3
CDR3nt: TGTGCCAGCAGGGAGCGCACAGATACGCAGTATTTT
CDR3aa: CASRERTDTQYF

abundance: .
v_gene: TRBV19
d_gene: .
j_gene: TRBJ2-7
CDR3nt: TGTGCCAGTAGTAGTTGGACAGCTGGTTCCTACGAGCAGTACTTC
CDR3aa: CASSSWTAGSYEQYF

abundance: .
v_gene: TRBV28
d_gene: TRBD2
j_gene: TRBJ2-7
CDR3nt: TGTGCCAGCGGACTGGAGGTAGCGGGAACCTACGAGCAGTACTTC
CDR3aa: CASGLEVAGTYEQYF

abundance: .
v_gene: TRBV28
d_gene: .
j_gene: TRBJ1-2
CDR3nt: TGTGCCAGCAGTTTTGGCGGCTATGGCTACACCTTC
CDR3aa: CASSFGGYGYTF

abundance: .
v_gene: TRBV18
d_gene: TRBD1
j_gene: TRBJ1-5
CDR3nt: TGTGCCAGCTCACCGCGACAGGGTAACAATCAGCCCCAGCATTTT
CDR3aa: CASSPRQGNNQPQHF

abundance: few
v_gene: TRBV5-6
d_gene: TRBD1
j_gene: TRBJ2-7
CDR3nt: TGTGCCAGCAGCTTGGCCCCGACAGGGGACGAGCAGTACTTC
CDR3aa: CASSLAPTGDEQYF

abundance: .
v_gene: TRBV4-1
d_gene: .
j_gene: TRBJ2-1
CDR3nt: TGCGCCAGCAGCCATCTCCAGGGTAGTGAGCAGTTCTTC
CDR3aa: CASSHLQGSEQFF

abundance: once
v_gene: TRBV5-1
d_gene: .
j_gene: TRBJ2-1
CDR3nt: TGCGCCAGCAGTTCCGGCGGGAACCTTTACAATGAGCAGTTCTTC
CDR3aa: CASSSGGNLYNEQFF

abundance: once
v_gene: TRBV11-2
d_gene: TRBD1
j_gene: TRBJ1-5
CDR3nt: TGTGCCAGCAGCAAACCCGGGACAGGGAACCAGCCCCAGCATTTT
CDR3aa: CASSKPGTGNQPQHF

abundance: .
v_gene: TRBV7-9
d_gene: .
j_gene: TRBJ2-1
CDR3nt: TGTGCCAGCAGCTTAGTAGGGGGCAATGAGCAGTTCTTC
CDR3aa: CASSLVGGNEQFF

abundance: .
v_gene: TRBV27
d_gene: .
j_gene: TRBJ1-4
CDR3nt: TGTGCCAGCAGTTTATCTATAGGGGTTGAGGAAAAACTGTTTTTT
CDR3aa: CASSLSIGVEEKLFF

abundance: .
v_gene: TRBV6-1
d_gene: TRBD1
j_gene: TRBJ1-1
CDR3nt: TGTGCCAGCAGTGCGTTTCGGACAGGCCCGGAAGCTTTCTTT
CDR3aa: CASSAFRTGPEAFF

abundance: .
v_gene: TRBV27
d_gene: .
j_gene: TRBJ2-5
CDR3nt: TGTGCCAGCAGTCTTACAGGGATGGAGGCCTACCAAGAGACCCAGTACTTC
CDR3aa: CASSLTGMEAYQETQYF

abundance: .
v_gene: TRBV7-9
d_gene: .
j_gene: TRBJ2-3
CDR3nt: TGTGCCACCCAAACATTGACAGATACGCAGTATTTT
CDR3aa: CATQTLTDTQYF

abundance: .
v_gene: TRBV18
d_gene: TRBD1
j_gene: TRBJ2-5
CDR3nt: TGTGCCAGCTCACCGTCGGGACAGTGGGAGACCCAGTACTTC
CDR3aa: CASSPSGQWETQYF

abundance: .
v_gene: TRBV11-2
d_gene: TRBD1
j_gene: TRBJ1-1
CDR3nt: TGTGCCAGCAGGCCTCAGGGGGTAAGGACTGAAGCTTTCTTT
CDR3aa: CASRPQGVRTEAFF

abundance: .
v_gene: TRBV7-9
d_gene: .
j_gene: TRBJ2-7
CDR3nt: TGTGCCAGCAGTTCCACCTACGAGCAGTACTTC
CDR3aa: CASSSTYEQYF

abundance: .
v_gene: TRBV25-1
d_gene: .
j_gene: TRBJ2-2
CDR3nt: TGTGCCAGCAGTGGCAGCCACAGTCCGAACACCGGGGAGCTGTTTTTT
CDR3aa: CASSGSHSPNTGELFF

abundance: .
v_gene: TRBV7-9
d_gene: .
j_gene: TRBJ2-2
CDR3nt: TGTGCCAGCAGCTTAGGACAGGAGAACACCGGGGAGCTGTTTTTT
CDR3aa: CASSLGQENTGELFF

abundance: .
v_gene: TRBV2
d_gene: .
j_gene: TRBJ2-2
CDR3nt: TGTGCCAGCAGTGAAAGCGGACAGCATACCGGGGAGCTGTTTTTT
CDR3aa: CASSESGQHTGELFF

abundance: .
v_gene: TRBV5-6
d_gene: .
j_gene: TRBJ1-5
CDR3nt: TGTGCCAGCAGCGTGCGCTGGCCAGGAAATCAGCCCCAGCATTTT
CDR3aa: CASSVRWPGNQPQHF

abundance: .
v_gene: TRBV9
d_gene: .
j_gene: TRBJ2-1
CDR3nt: TGTGCCAGCAGGGCGGGTCCCACCTACAATGAGCAGTTCTTC
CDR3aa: CASRAGPTYNEQFF

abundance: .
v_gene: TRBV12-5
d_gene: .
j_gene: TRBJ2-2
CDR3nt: TGTGCTAGTGGTTTGGGGGCAGGGGCCACCGGGGAGCTGTTTTTT
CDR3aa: CASGLGAGATGELFF